One sample yielded the 10 T cell receptor beta chains listed below, sequenced in a study of tumor and adjacent non-tumor tissue in lung cancer listed by TCRdb under 2018. RNA was extracted from bulk unsorted tissue and checked for quality with a NanoDrop ND-1000 and an Agilent 2100. Distant non-tumor tissue taken more than 3 cm from the tumor edge was used as the normal lung sample. Library method: multiplex PCR. Sequencing relied on an Illumina HiSeq 2500. Following protocols modified from ARM-PCR, the researchers constructed TCRbeta libraries through three rounds of nested PCR with primers (Table S4). TCRdb trimmed public reads at Q25 via fastp, called clones via MiXCR and kept in-frame beta chains. Every distinct CDR3 protein forms one entry, paired with its most common genes and DNA. In this sample the table shows 90,000 to 100,000 distinct CDR3 sequences, less than 85% of which occur a single time. The ten largest clones take up under 40% of the sample.

Sequencing input: distant non-tumor lung tissue. The receptors shown here come from a man in his 60s with small cell lung cancer.

Notes on this clonotype: Its ends do not fully match the called genes, so a read error is possible. V and J are TRBV29-1 and TRBJ1-2; D is perhaps TRBD1 (5 bases). The CDR3 has 12 amino acids. The V gene's germline CDR1 is SQVTM and CDR2 ANQGSEA. CDR3 amino acids: CSVESRGLGYIF. As DNA, the CDR3 is TGCAGCGTTGAGTCTAGGGGTCTTGGCTACATCTTC.

The chain uses TRBV12-3 or TRBV12-4 and TRBJ2-7; 12 bases line up with TRBD2. There are 15 residues in the CDR3. V shed 5 bases and J 5 bases; nucleotides not matched to a gene: 7. The CDR3 sequence is CASSPRLAGDNEQYF. CDR3 bases: TGTGCCAGCAGTCCGAGACTAGCGGGAGACAACGAGCAGTACTTC.

Of note for this clonotype: An end of the junction differs from the germline gene, which may be a read error. This chain links TRBV4-2 with TRBJ2-2; possible D gene TRBD2, 5 bases. The CDR3 length is 16 residues. Germline V gene sequence: CDR1 LGHNA, CDR2 YNFKEQ. CDR3 bases: TGTGCCAGCAGCCAGGAGAGAGGAGTCACTGTCGGGGAACTGTTTTTT. This translates into CASSQERGVTVGELFF.

This chain connects TRBV6-5 to TRBJ1-1; TRBD1 matches 7 bases. The CDR3 loop spans 14 amino acids. Germline CDR1 MNHEY, CDR2 SVGAGI. V lost 6 bases, J lost 7 bases, and 11 bases stayed unmatched. The CDR3 is CASSLFDQGGEAFF. The DNA of the CDR3 is TGTGCCAGCAGCTTATTCGACCAGGGGGGTGAAGCTTTCTTT.

The chain employs TRBV6-6 and TRBJ2-7; the D gene is possibly TRBD2 (6 bases). CDR3 size: 14 residues. In germline, CDR1 is MNHNY, CDR2 SVGAGI (reference sequence). V was trimmed by 2 bases and J by 6 bases, leaving 14 bases between them. CDR3 sequence (DNA): TGTGCCAGCAGTTACGAGGAGGGCTTCTGCGAGCAGTACGTC. It encodes CASSYEEGFCEQYV.

This clonotype was found once. A read error is likely, as this CDR3 ends without the conserved phenylalanine or tryptophan. The V call is TRBV12-3 or TRBV12-4, the J call TRBJ2-2; a possible D gene is TRBD2 (5 bases). The CDR3 consists of 15 residues. CDR3 nucleotide sequence: TGTACCAGCAGTTTCTCTGGGAGAGACACCGGGGAGCTGTTTATT. Protein sequence: CTSSFSGRDTGELFI.

In regard to this clonotype: The junction departs from germline at one end; a sequencing error may be responsible. V gene TRBV12-3 or TRBV12-4 combines with J gene TRBJ2-5, with TRBD1 identical over 7 bases. This CDR3 has 15 residues. The CDR3 spells CTSSDGQEATETQYF. The CDR3 nucleotides read TGTACCAGCAGTGACGGACAGGAGGCGACGGAGACCCAGTACTTT.

Remarks on this clonotype: Germline and junction disagree at one end, which may indicate a read error. V gene TRBV12-3 or TRBV12-4 combines with J gene TRBJ2-1; the D gene is possibly TRBD1 (6 bases). The CDR3 covers 14 residues. The CDR3 DNA sequence: TGTTCCAGCAGTTTGCCTACAGGGTCCTCTGAGCAATTCTTC. This translates into CSSSLPTGSSEQFF.

There are many counts of this clonotype. The chain is built from TRBV12-5 and TRBJ2-1; 13 nucleotides align to TRBD2. The J segment lost 10 bases and the V segment lost 6 bases, leaving 15 bases of the junction unmatched. The CDR3 is made up of 17 amino acids. Germline CDR1 LGHNT, CDR2 FRNRAP. The CDR3 region has the DNA TGTGCTAGTGGCCTACTTCAAGGGACTAGCGGGGTCATCGAGCAGTTCTTC. This codes for CASGLLQGTSGVIEQFF.

The genes are TRBV11-3 and TRBJ2-1, with 15 bases fitting TRBD2. Near its end, the DNA agrees better with TRBJ2-7, so the J call may be wrong. The CDR3 has 15 residues. Per the germline V gene, CDR1 is SGHNT and CDR2 is YENEEA. The CDR3 reads CASNPWTSGRAEQYF. As DNA, the CDR3 is TGTGCCAGCAACCCCTGGACTAGCGGGAGGGCTGAGCAGTACTTC.